This T cell receptor beta chain was recorded in a study of Graves' ophthalmopathy and Graves' hyperthyroidism. Study information: The study drew peripheral blood at initial diagnosis, before any treatment. Study outcomes and limitations: Blood also contained most of the expanded thyroid clonotypes above 0.001 frequency.

Amplification of the TCR beta CDR3 regions used RNA transcripts (as template). HTBI-primed first-round RT-PCR preceded second-round multiplex PCR. TCRdb independently ran MiXCR on the multiplex PCR reads; one entry per CDR3 protein. In the table there are around 400,000 distinct CDR3 sequences, around 16% of which are singletons. This clonotype was detected many times. The antigen remains undetermined. Ineligible for inclusion were patients with other autoimmune diseases, uncontrolled infections, pregnancy or lactation. Diagnosis used clinical symptoms, serum thyroxine, TRAb, thyroid ultrasound and orbital computed tomography. This TCR was sampled from a woman in her late teens or twenties with Graves' ophthalmopathy. Sequencing was performed on peripheral blood.

As DNA, the CDR3 is TGTGCCAGCACCTCGACAGGGGGCTCCTATGGCTACACCTTC. Protein product: CASTSTGGSYGYTF. V is TRBV6-7 and J is TRBJ1-2; 10 nucleotides align to TRBD1. TRBV6-7 is an ORF; its function is uncertain. Trimming took 7 bases from V and 4 from J; bases not matched to a gene: 6. The CDR3 consists of 14 residues.